Presented here are 13 T cell receptor beta chains from one specimen sequenced in a study of T-cell reconstitution after alpha-beta-depleted transplantation in children (dated by TCRdb to about 2016). The label giving this sample's treatment or condition can be read as: allogeneic hematopoietic cell transplantation with graft depleted of TCRalphabeta T cells and CD19 B cells. The method behind the library was PCR. Sequencing relied on an Illumina HiSeq 2500. TCR library preparation used molecular barcoding, with unique molecular identifiers applied to normalize quantification of the TCRbeta repertoire. TCRdb applied fastp at Q25 and MiXCR to the public reads, then kept only in-frame beta chains. Every CDR3 protein is listed once, alongside the most common genes and DNA of its rows. The sample records 100,000 or so distinct CDR3 sequences, about 7.5% of which are singletons. The ten top clones hold 16% of the sample.

The sequencing here drew on PBMCs, taken before TCRalphabeta/CD19-depleted stem cell transplant. The source of these receptors is a boy aged 2 to 9 with acute lymphoblastic leukemia, due to receive a stem cell transplant.

This clonotype has a handful of counts. This chain links TRBV4-3 with TRBJ1-1; D is possibly TRBD1 (6 bases). Germline CDR1 is LGHNA and CDR2 is YSLEER. The V and J ends lost 1 base and 4 bases respectively, with 13 bases between them. CDR3 length equals 15 residues. The CDR3 region is CASSQAEGGPTEAFF. The CDR3, as DNA: TGCGCCAGCAGCCAAGCAGAAGGGGGACCCACTGAAGCTTTCTTT.

This clonotype turned up a few times. V usage is TRBV18 and J usage is TRBJ1-4, with D possibly matching TRBD1 (6 bases). Germline V CDR1 and CDR2: KGHSH, LQKENI. V dropped 4 bases and J dropped 1 base, with 7 bases sitting between them. This CDR3 is 14 amino acids long. The CDR3 DNA is TGTGCCAGCTCACAAGGGGGAACTAATGAAAAACTGTTTTTT. This sequence encodes CASSQGGTNEKLFF.

This clonotype has a count of ten or more. The gene calls are TRBV5-6 and TRBJ2-3; no reliable D call. This CDR3 has 12 residues. CDR1 and CDR2 from the germline V gene are SGHDT and YYEEEE. V was cut by 4 bases and J by 2 bases, with 5 bases left in between. CDR3 residues: CASSHPTDTQYF. Here the CDR3 DNA reads TGTGCCAGCAGCCACCCCACAGATACGCAGTATTTT.

This clonotype was counted at least ten times. The DNA for the CDR3 is TGCAGTGCTACCGACTCAATCCCAGATACGCAGTATTTT. It translates to CSATDSIPDTQYF. The chain is built from TRBV20-1 and TRBJ2-3; D ambiguous. V gave up 4 bases and J gave up 4 bases, with 12 bases separating them. Germline V gene data show CDR1 as DFQATT and CDR2 as SNEGSKA (reference sequence). CDR3 length equals 13 residues.

Only a few counts were recorded for this clonotype. The chain couples TRBV12-3 or TRBV12-4 to TRBJ1-2; D may be TRBD1 (5 bases). V lost 3 bases to trimming and J lost 4 bases, with 15 bases between them. CDR3 length equals 15 residues. CDR3 region: CASSFRRGLIYGYTF. CDR3 nucleotides: TGTGCCAGCAGTTTCAGAAGGGGATTAATCTATGGCTACACCTTC.

V is TRBV5-6 and J is TRBJ1-2; a weak D match, TRBD1 (6 bases). Germline-derived CDR1 and CDR2 are SGHDT and YYEEEE. The V end lost 5 bases, the J end lost 5 bases, and 19 bases lay between the germline ends. This CDR3 contains 15 residues. As DNA, the CDR3 is TGTGCCAGCAGTTACTACAGGGTGGGAGGTTATGGCTACACCTTC. This gives the protein CASSYYRVGGYGYTF.

J is TRBJ2-4 and V is TRBV12-3 or TRBV12-4; 16 bases fit TRBD2. The CDR3 sequence is 17 residues long. Trimming removed 5 bases from V and 6 bases from J; junction bases left unmatched: 7. The CDR3 region has the DNA TGTGCCAGCAGTAGGCCGGGACTAGCGGGGGGGCGAAACATTCAGTACTTC. Its protein product is CASSRPGLAGGRNIQYF.

The chain joins TRBV20-1 to TRBJ1-1, with unresolved D. The germline CDR1 and CDR2 sequences are DFQATT and SNEGSKA (reference sequence). V dropped 6 bases and J dropped 6 bases, with 11 bases sitting between them. The CDR3 spans 11 residues. The CDR3 loop reads CSASKNPEAFF. CDR3 nucleotide sequence: TGCAGTGCCTCAAAAAACCCTGAAGCTTTCTTT.

This clonotype was counted only a few times. Written as DNA, the CDR3 is TGTGCCAGCAGTGCGGGACTCGCGATCTACGAGCAGTACTTC. Amino acid sequence: CASSAGLAIYEQYF. The chain combines TRBV12-3 or TRBV12-4 with TRBJ2-7; weak D call: TRBD2 (6 bases). Trimming took 5 bases from V and 3 from J, leaving 14 bases between them. There are 14 residues in the CDR3.

The chain couples TRBV20-1 to TRBJ1-1; 8 positions match TRBD1. The V gene's germline CDR1 is DFQATT and CDR2 SNEGSKA (reference sequence). This CDR3 contains 13 residues. V was pared by 8 bases and J by 3 bases, with 8 bases of the junction left unmatched. The CDR3 DNA reads as TGCAGTAAATTTACAGGGGGGGACACTGAAGCTTTCTTT. Protein sequence: CSKFTGGDTEAFF.

As for this clonotype: One end of the junction is discordant with germline, which a read error may explain. The CDR3 reads CTSSDSRGLYNEQFF. The CDR3 DNA is TGTACCAGCAGTGACAGCAGGGGGCTCTACAATGAGCAGTTCTTC. The V gene is TRBV2, the J gene TRBJ2-1; the match to TRBD1 covers 8 bases. The CDR3 is 15 residues long. Germline-derived CDR1 and CDR2 are SNHLY and FYNNEI.

This clonotype was seen only a few times. The CDR3 DNA reads as TGCGCCAGCAGCGGGGACAGGGGGCTGAGCACTGAAGCTTTCTTT. Translation gives CASSGDRGLSTEAFF. The chain combines TRBV5-1 with TRBJ1-1; 12 nucleotides align to TRBD1. Germline CDR1 SGHRS, CDR2 YFSETQ. Germline trimming cut 4 bases from V and 4 bases from J; bases unmatched to any gene: 5. The CDR3 runs to 15 residues.

At least ten counts were recorded for this clonotype. This chain uses TRBV9 with TRBJ2-2, with D perhaps matching TRBD1 or TRBD2 (6 bases each). CDR3 length: 17 amino acids. Germline V gene sequence: CDR1 SGDLS, CDR2 YYNGEE. V was shortened by 0 bases and J by 4 bases, with 16 bases between the two germline ends. The CDR3 reads CASSVENGGRSTGELFF. Here the CDR3 DNA reads TGTGCCAGCAGCGTAGAGAATGGGGGGCGAAGCACCGGGGAGCTGTTTTTT.